A few counts support the clone carrying this T cell receptor beta chain. What it binds is unknown. Generated by immunoSEQ multiplex PCR, the TCRdb table keeps only in-frame clones and is missing some. This table has around 450,000 clones, roughly 91% appearing once. This entry is derived from a study of Ad26.COV2.S vaccination and SARS-CoV-2 variants. On the study more broadly: The donor was enrolled in the Ad26.COV2.S arm of the COV1001 trial. Donor got 5x10^10 or 1x10^11 viral particles of Ad26.COV2.S.

Treatment meaning: 15 to 20 received Ad26.COV2.S at low or high dose, single or two shots; about five received placebo; per-sample allocation not given. Day 63 after the first vaccine or placebo injection was the time point for sampling. An adult donor aged 18-55 years was enrolled in Boston. Study results and limitations: With respect to non-spike TCR breadth, vaccine and placebo recipients were similar.

The TCR comes from a person between 18 and 60 years old who received the Ad26.COV2.S COVID-19 vaccine or a placebo. The sequencing here drew on peripheral blood, taken in a trial of Ad26.COV2.S vaccine versus placebo.

CDR3 in DNA: TGTGCCAGCAGCCCTTCCACAGGGGAGAACACTGAAGCTTTCTTT. Translating it yields CASSPSTGENTEAFF. The chain joins TRBV28 to TRBJ1-1, with 7 bases that match TRBD1. Germline CDR1 and CDR2: MDHEN and SYDVKM. The ends lost 6 bases at V and 1 base at J; junction bases unmatched: 8. The CDR3 is 15 amino acids.